This is a list of T cell receptor beta chains from one sample in a study of cytomegalovirus exposure and HLA in healthy donors. Data came from immunoSEQ multiplex PCR; TCRdb stores just in-frame clones and leaves some out. The sample contains about 160,000 clones, over 70% of which appear only once. The sequenced sample consisted of PBMCs. These receptors originate from a woman aged 45-65 years in good health and CMV-seropositive. Each CDR3 is given with its conserved first and last residue. Fields, in order: J gene, V gene, clone size, D gene, CDR3 protein, CDR3 DNA. D genes are given only for firm matches. Where a row states a size, it is once, few, many or the class of an expanded clone; other rows omit it.

j_call: TRBJ1-2; v_call: TRBV4-1; clone_size: .; d_call: .; cdr3_aa: CASSQGSPINYGYTF; cdr3_nt: TGCGCCAGCAGCCAAGGGAGCCCAATTAACTATGGCTACACCTTC
j_call: TRBJ1-2; v_call: TRBV10-3; clone_size: once; d_call: TRBD1; cdr3_aa: CAISPDREGGYTF; cdr3_nt: TGTGCCATCAGTCCTGACAGGGAAGGCGGCTACACCTTC
j_call: TRBJ2-1; v_call: TRBV9; clone_size: once; d_call: TRBD2; cdr3_aa: CASSVSGGGYNEQFF; cdr3_nt: TGTGCCAGCAGCGTTAGCGGGGGCGGTTACAATGAGCAGTTCTTC
j_call: TRBJ2-5; v_call: TRBV27; clone_size: .; d_call: .; cdr3_aa: CASSFLGVETQYF; cdr3_nt: TGTGCCAGCAGTTTTCTAGGGGTAGAGACCCAGTACTTC
j_call: TRBJ2-7; v_call: TRBV29-1; clone_size: .; d_call: .; cdr3_aa: CSVRTAPTYEQYF; cdr3_nt: TGCAGCGTCCGGACAGCACCGACCTACGAGCAGTACTTC
j_call: TRBJ2-1; v_call: TRBV5-4; clone_size: few; d_call: .; cdr3_aa: CASSLDLGPSSYNEQFF; cdr3_nt: TGTGCCAGCAGCTTGGATCTGGGGCCGAGCTCCTACAATGAGCAGTTCTTC
j_call: TRBJ1-2; v_call: TRBV2; clone_size: .; d_call: .; cdr3_aa: CASRYTGEGYTF; cdr3_nt: TGTGCCAGCAGGTATACGGGGGAAGGCTACACCTTC
j_call: TRBJ1-2; v_call: TRBV19; clone_size: .; d_call: TRBD1; cdr3_aa: CASRDRGGLNYGYTF; cdr3_nt: TGTGCCAGTCGGGACAGGGGAGGCCTAAACTATGGCTACACCTTC
j_call: TRBJ1-2; v_call: TRBV6-5; clone_size: .; d_call: .; cdr3_aa: CASSYSNHQGCGYTF; cdr3_nt: TGTGCCAGCAGTTACTCGAATCATCAGGGCTGCGGCTACACCTTC
j_call: TRBJ1-5; v_call: TRBV7-2; clone_size: .; d_call: .; cdr3_aa: CASSSASVRPQHF; cdr3_nt: TGTGCCAGCAGCTCCGCCTCCGTCAGACCCCAGCATTTT
j_call: TRBJ1-1; v_call: TRBV6-1; clone_size: .; d_call: .; cdr3_aa: CASREALTEAFF; cdr3_nt: TGTGCCAGCAGGGAAGCTCTCACTGAAGCTTTCTTT
j_call: TRBJ2-1; v_call: TRBV4-2; clone_size: .; d_call: TRBD2; cdr3_aa: CASSRLAGGPYNEQFF; cdr3_nt: TGTGCCAGCAGCCGGTTAGCGGGGGGGCCATACAATGAGCAGTTCTTC